Presented here are 18 T cell receptor beta chains from one specimen sequenced in a study of lymphopenia after photon versus proton radiotherapy. Some clones are missing from TCRdb's copy, which holds only in-frame ones; the method was immunoSEQ multiplex PCR. The data contain tens of thousands of clones, 70% to 85% of them singletons. The specimen comprised peripheral blood, sampled from a patient treated with proton-based radiotherapy. These receptors came from a man between 60 and 70 years old with pancreatic cancer.

The chain is built from TRBV4-1 and TRBJ2-5, with D maybe TRBD1 (5 bases). Germline values: CDR1 MGHRA, CDR2 YSYEKL. Trimming cost V 0 bases and J 3 bases, with 14 bases left between them. This CDR3 is built from 16 residues. The CDR3: CASSQDRARVKETQYF. CDR3 coding DNA: TGCGCCAGCAGCCAAGATCGGGCCAGGGTAAAAGAGACCCAGTACTTC.

This clone was found a few times. The rearrangement joins TRBV30 to TRBJ2-7; 9 bases are shared with TRBD2. CDR3 length equals 17 residues. Trimming at V came to 2 bases and at J to 0 bases, leaving 11 bases not matched to a gene. The germline V gene encodes CDR1 GTSNPN and CDR2 SVGIG (reference sequence). The CDR3 here is CAWSSGTSSSSSYEQYF. The CDR3 DNA reads TGTGCCTGGAGTTCCGGGACTAGCTCCTCAAGCTCCTACGAGCAGTACTTC.

The chain couples TRBV19 to TRBJ2-7; the match to TRBD2 covers 7 bases. Unmatched junction bases numbered 14, after V lost 5 bases and J lost 4 bases. The CDR3 sequence is 16 residues long. Germline values: CDR1 LNHDA, CDR2 SQIVND (reference sequence). CDR3 coding DNA: TGTGCCAGTAGTCCCGGTATCCGGACTAGTGGTTACGAGCAGTACTTC. Translated, it gives CASSPGIRTSGYEQYF.

This chain joins TRBV11-2 and TRBJ2-3, with D uncertain. Germline assignment: CDR1 SGHAT and CDR2 FQNNGV. This CDR3 spans 12 amino acids. Trimming removed 3 bases from V and 2 bases from J, with 3 bases in between. This CDR3 reads CASSFYTDTQYF. As DNA, the CDR3 is TGTGCCAGCAGCTTTTACACAGATACGCAGTATTTT.

V is TRBV5-5 and J is TRBJ2-7; D is perhaps TRBD2 (6 bases). Trimming pared 2 bases from V and 0 bases from J, leaving 15 bases between. Looked up from germline, CDR1 is SGHKS and CDR2 is YYEKEE (reference sequence). CDR3 size: 16 residues. CDR3 DNA sequence: TGTGCCAGCAGCTTTGTTCTAGCGTCTTACTCCTACGAGCAGTACTTC. It codes for CASSFVLASYSYEQYF.

A few counts support this clone. The V and J genes are TRBV28 and TRBJ1-5; TRBD1 agrees at 7 bases. Germline trimming cut 5 bases from V and 7 bases from J; bases unmatched to any gene: 8. CDR1 is MDHEN and CDR2 is SYDVKM in the germline V gene. The CDR3 runs to 14 residues. The CDR3 region is CASSLDRARQPQHF. The CDR3 region has the DNA TGTGCCAGCAGTCTAGACAGGGCCAGGCAGCCCCAGCATTTT. Supplemented by reference TRBV28 and TRBJ1-5, the full variable domain reads DVKVTQSSRYLVKRTGEKVFLECVQDMDHENMFWYRQDPGLGLRLIYFSYDVKMKEKGDIPEGYSVSREKKERFSLILESASTNQTSMYLCASSLDRARQPQHFGDGTRLSIL.

The chain carries TRBV7-9 and TRBJ1-4; 8 bases match TRBD1. Germline V gene sequence: CDR1 SEHNR, CDR2 FQNEAQ (reference sequence). The CDR3 covers 16 residues. V lost 5 bases, J lost 8 bases, and 13 bases stayed unmatched. This chain's CDR3 is CASSRSTGATVEKLFF. The CDR3 bases are TGTGCCAGCAGCCGGTCGACAGGGGCAACGGTAGAAAAACTGTTTTTT.

This chain links TRBV2 with TRBJ2-7, with TRBD1 identical over 9 bases. V shed 6 bases, J shed 0 bases, and the junction held 9 bases outside the gene matches. Germline assignment: CDR1 SNHLY and CDR2 FYNNEI. CDR3 length equals 16 residues. For the CDR3, the DNA is TGTGCCAGCAGCCAAGACCGGGGACAGGGCTCCTACGAGCAGTACTTC. Its protein is CASSQDRGQGSYEQYF. The whole variable domain, remainder taken from reference TRBV2 and TRBJ2-7, is EPEVTQTPSHQVTQMGQEVILRCVPISNHLYFYWYRQILGQKVEFLVSFYNNEISEKSEIFDDQFSVERPDGSNFTLKIRSTKLEDSAMYFCASSQDRGQGSYEQYFGPGTRLTVT.

The chain is built from TRBV19 and TRBJ2-2; TRBD1 matches at 7 bases. V dropped 6 bases and J dropped 4; count of bases not matched to a gene: 8. The CDR3 loop spans 15 amino acids. Germline V gives CDR1 LNHDA, CDR2 SQIVND (reference sequence). In DNA, the CDR3 is TGTGCCAGTAGGATACAGGGGAGCCGCACCGGGGAGCTGTTTTTT. This encodes CASRIQGSRTGELFF.

The chain uses TRBV10-3 and TRBJ1-1, with no clear D. Per germline, CDR1 ENHRY and CDR2 SYGVKD. This CDR3 is 15 amino acids long. V lost 5 bases, J lost 0 bases, and 13 bases lay in between. CDR3 residues: CAISSARGMNTEAFF. The CDR3, as DNA: TGTGCCATCAGTTCCGCCCGAGGGATGAACACTGAAGCTTTCTTT.

A word on this clone: The junction shows a germline mismatch at one end, possibly a read error. This sequence joins TRBV7-7 and TRBJ2-2, with D possibly TRBD2 on 6 matching bases. The germline CDR1 and CDR2 sequences are SSHAT and FNYEAQ (reference sequence). The CDR3 has 19 residues. CDR3 in DNA: TGTGCTAGCAGCTTATCGAGGGGAGGCAGGGCGTTAAACACCGGGGAGCTGTTTTTT. The encoded protein is CASSLSRGGRALNTGELFF.

The chain recombines TRBV19 with TRBJ1-1; D is undetermined. The CDR3 runs 15 residues. The ends were cut back, 4 bases at V and 4 bases at J, with 16 bases in the middle. The V gene's germline CDR1 is LNHDA and CDR2 SQIVND (reference sequence). The CDR3 here is CASSTRIGDFTEAFF. CDR3 in DNA: TGTGCCAGTAGTACCCGCATTGGAGACTTCACTGAAGCTTTCTTT.

The gene calls are TRBV7-9 and TRBJ1-2; TRBD1 is a possible D gene (6 bases). CDR3 size: 12 residues. The germline V gene encodes CDR1 SEHNR and CDR2 FQNEAQ (reference sequence). Trimming cost V 2 bases and J 10 bases, with 11 bases left between them. This CDR3 is CASSLRRTDYTF. DNA for the CDR3: TGTGCCAGCAGCTTAAGGAGGACAGACTACACCTTC.

This chain links TRBV7-9 with TRBJ2-4, with a tentative D call TRBD2 (5 bases). The CDR3 runs 14 residues. Germline CDR1 reads SEHNR; CDR2 reads FQNEAQ (reference sequence). V lost 6 bases and J lost 9, with 18 bases in between. CDR3: CASRRKGASGIQYF. CDR3 bases: TGTGCCAGCAGAAGAAAGGGAGCATCGGGCATTCAGTACTTC.

The V and J genes are TRBV7-9 and TRBJ2-5; D remains ambiguous. The CDR3 covers 17 residues. CDR1 and CDR2 (germline): SEHNR, FQNEAQ (reference sequence). V lost 3 bases and J 2 bases, leaving 19 bases between the germline ends. Here the CDR3 DNA reads TGTGCCAGCAGCTTGGGTAGGTCCAGCCTGACTCAAGAGACCCAGTACTTC. It encodes CASSLGRSSLTQETQYF. The full variable domain, with the rest looked up from reference TRBV7-9 and TRBJ2-5, is DTGVSQNPRHKITKRGQNVTFRCDPISEHNRLYWYRQTLGQGPEFLTYFQNEAQLEKSRLLSDRFSAERPKGSFSTLEIQRTEQGDSAMYLCASSLGRSSLTQETQYFGPGTRLLVL.

The CDR3 region is CASSFYKGPPGAYTGELFF. CDR3 in DNA: TGTGCCAGCAGTTTTTATAAAGGGCCTCCGGGGGCCTACACCGGGGAGCTGTTTTTT. V usage is TRBV28 and J usage is TRBJ2-2; the D gene could be TRBD1 or TRBD2 (6 bases each). Germline-derived CDR1 and CDR2 are MDHEN and SYDVKM. This CDR3 is built from 19 residues. Trimming left V 3 bases short and J 3 bases short, with 23 bases between.

This sequence joins TRBV28 and TRBJ1-2; TRBD1 matches at 9 bases. This CDR3 has 17 residues. Germline V gene data show CDR1 as MDHEN and CDR2 as SYDVKM. V shed 3 bases and J 6 bases; nucleotides not matched to a gene: 14. This CDR3 reads CASSFYLHFRTGDGYTF. Here the CDR3 DNA reads TGTGCCAGCAGTTTTTACCTTCATTTTCGGACAGGGGATGGCTACACCTTC.

The chain employs TRBV5-1 and TRBJ1-2, with D unresolved. The CDR3 runs 13 residues. Trimming cost V 1 base and J 8 bases, with 12 bases left between them. Germline V CDR1 and CDR2: SGHRS, YFSETQ. The DNA of the CDR3 is TGCGCCAGCAGCTTGCCAACACCCGGGGGCTACACCTTC. Translation: CASSLPTPGGYTF.